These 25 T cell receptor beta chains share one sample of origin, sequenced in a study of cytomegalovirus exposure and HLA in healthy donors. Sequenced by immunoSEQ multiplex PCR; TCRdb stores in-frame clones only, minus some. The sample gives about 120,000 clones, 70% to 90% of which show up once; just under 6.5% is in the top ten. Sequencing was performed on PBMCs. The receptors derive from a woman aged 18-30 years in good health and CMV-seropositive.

CDR3 in amino acids: CASSYSGYGYTF. CDR3 nucleotides: TGTGCCAGCAGTTACTCCGGGTATGGCTACACCTTC. V usage is TRBV6-5 and J usage is TRBJ1-2; D is unresolved. The V end was cut by 0 bases, the J end by 5 bases, with 4 bases between. The CDR3 covers 12 residues. CDR1 is MNHEY and CDR2 is SVGAGI in the germline V gene.

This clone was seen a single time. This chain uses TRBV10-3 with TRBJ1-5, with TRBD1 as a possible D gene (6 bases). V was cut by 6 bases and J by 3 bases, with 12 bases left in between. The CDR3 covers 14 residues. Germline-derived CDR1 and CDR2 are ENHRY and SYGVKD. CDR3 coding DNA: TGTGCCATCAGCCTGGACAGCTACAATCAGCCCCAGCATTTT. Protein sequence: CAISLDSYNQPQHF.

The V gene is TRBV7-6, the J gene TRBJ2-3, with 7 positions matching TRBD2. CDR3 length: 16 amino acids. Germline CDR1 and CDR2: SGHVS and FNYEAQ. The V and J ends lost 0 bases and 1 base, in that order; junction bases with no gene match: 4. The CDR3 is CASSLAAGRGTDTQYF. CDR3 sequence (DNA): TGTGCCAGCAGCTTAGCAGCGGGAAGGGGCACAGATACGCAGTATTTT.

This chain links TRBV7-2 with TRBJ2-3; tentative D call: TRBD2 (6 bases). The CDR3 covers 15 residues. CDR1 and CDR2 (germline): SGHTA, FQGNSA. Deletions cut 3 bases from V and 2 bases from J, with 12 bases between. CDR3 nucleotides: TGTGCCAGCAGCTTTTTCGGCGGGACCACAGATACGCAGTATTTT. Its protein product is CASSFFGGTTDTQYF.

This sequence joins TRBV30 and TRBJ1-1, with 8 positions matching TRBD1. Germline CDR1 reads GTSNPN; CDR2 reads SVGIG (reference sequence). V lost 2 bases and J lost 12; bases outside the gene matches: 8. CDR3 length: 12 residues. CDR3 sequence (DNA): TGTGCCTGGAGTACTGACAGGGGTTCAACTTTCTTT. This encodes CAWSTDRGSTFF.

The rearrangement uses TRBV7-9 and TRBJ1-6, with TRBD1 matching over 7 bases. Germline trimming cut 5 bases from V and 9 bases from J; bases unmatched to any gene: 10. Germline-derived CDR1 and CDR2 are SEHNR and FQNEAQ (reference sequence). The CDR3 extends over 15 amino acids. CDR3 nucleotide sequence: TGTGCCAGCAGCGATGACAGGGAGCATCTTTCACCCCTCCACTTT. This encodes CASSDDREHLSPLHF.

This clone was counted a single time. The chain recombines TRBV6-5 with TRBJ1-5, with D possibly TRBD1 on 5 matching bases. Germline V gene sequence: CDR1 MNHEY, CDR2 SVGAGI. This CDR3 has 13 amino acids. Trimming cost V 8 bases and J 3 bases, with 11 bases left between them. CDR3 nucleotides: TGTGCCAGCCGCGACAGAGACAATCAGCCCCAGCATTTT. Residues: CASRDRDNQPQHF.

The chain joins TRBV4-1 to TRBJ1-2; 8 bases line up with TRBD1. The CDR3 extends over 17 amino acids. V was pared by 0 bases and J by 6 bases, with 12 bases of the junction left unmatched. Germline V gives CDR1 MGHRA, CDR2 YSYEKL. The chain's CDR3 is CASSQDRTGWVSDGYTF. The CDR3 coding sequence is TGCGCCAGCAGCCAAGACCGGACAGGGTGGGTATCAGATGGCTACACCTTC.

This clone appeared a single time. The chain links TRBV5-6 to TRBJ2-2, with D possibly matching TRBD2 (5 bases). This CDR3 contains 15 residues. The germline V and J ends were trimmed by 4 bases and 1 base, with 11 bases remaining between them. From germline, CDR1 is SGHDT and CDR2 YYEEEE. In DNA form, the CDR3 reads TGTGCCAGCAGCGGAGGACTCTGGAACACCGGGGAGCTGTTTTTT. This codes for CASSGGLWNTGELFF.

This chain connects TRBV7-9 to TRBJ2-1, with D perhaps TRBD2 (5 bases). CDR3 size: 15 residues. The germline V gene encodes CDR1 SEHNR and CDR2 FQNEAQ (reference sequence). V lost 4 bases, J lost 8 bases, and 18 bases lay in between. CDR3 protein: CASSSPNEGRDEQFF. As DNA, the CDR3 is TGTGCCAGCAGCTCCCCCAACGAGGGTAGGGATGAGCAGTTCTTC.

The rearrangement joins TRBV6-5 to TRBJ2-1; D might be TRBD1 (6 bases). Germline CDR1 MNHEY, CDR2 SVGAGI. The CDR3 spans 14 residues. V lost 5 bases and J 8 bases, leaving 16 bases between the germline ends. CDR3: CASSRQDYHDEQFF. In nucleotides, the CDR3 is TGTGCCAGCAGTAGACAGGATTACCACGATGAGCAGTTCTTC.

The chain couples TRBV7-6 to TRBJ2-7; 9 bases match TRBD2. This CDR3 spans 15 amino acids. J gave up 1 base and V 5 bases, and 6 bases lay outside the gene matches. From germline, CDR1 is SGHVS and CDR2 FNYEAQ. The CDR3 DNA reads TGTGCCAGCAGCAAGACTAGCGGAAAATCCTACGAGCAGTACTTC. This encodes CASSKTSGKSYEQYF.

Written as DNA, the CDR3 is TGTGCCAGCAGCCCAGAGGAAAGGACCAGGGCTCGGATCTATGGCTACACCTTC. As protein: CASSPEERTRARIYGYTF. The chain has TRBV7-8 and TRBJ1-2; D may be TRBD1 (5 bases). V lost 5 bases and J 4 bases, leaving 26 bases between the germline ends. CDR1 is SGHVS and CDR2 is FQNEAQ in the germline V gene. The CDR3 extends over 18 amino acids.

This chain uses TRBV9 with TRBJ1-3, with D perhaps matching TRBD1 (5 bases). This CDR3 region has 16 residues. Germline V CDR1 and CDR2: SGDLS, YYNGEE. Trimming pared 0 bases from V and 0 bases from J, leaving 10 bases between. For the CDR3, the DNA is TGTGCCAGCAGCGTAGAGGGGCCCCTCTCTGGAAACACCATATATTTT. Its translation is CASSVEGPLSGNTIYF.

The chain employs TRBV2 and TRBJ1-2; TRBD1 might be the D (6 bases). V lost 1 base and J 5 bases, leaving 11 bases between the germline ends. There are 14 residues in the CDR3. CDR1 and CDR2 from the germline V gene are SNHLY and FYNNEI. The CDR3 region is CASSEDRVKYGYTF. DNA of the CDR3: TGTGCCAGCAGTGAAGACAGGGTGAAGTATGGCTACACCTTC.

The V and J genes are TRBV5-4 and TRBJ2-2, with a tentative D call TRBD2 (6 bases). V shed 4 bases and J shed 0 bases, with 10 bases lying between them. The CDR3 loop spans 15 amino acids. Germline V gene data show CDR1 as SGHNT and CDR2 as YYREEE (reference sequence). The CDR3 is CASSLGLSNTGELFF. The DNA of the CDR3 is TGTGCCAGCAGCCTGGGACTGTCGAACACCGGGGAGCTGTTTTTT.

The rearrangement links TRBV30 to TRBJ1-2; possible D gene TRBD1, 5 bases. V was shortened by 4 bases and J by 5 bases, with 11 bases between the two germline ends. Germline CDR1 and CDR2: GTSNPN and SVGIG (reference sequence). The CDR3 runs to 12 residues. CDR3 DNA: TGTGCCTGGACTGGGGGGATGTATGGCTACACCTTC. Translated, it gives CAWTGGMYGYTF.

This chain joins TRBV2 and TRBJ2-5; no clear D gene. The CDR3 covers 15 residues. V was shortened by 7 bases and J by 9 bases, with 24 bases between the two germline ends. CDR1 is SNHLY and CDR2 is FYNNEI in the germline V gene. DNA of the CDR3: TGTGCCAGCATCCTGGAACTACCATCCAAGAGTCCCCAGTACTTC. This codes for CASILELPSKSPQYF.

Here the CDR3 reads CASSQDFTTDTQYF. The CDR3 DNA follows: TGCGCCAGCAGCCAGGACTTCACTACTGATACGCAGTATTTT. The chain employs TRBV4-1 and TRBJ2-3; TRBD2 is a possible D gene (5 bases). Trimming cost V 3 bases and J 6 bases, with 13 bases left between them. CDR3 length: 14 amino acids. The V gene's germline CDR1 is MGHRA and CDR2 YSYEKL.

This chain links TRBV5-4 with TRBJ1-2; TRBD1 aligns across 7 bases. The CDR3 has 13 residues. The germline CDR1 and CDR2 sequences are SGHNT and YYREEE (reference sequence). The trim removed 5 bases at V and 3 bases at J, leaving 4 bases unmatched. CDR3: CASSPRGDYGYTF. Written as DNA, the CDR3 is TGTGCCAGCAGTCCCAGGGGGGACTATGGCTACACCTTC. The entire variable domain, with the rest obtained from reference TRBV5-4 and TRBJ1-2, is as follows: ETGVTQSPTHLIKTRGQQVTLRCSSQSGHNTVSWYQQALGQGPQFIFQYYREEENGRGNFPPRFSGLQFPNYSSELNVNALELDDSALYLCASSPRGDYGYTFGSGTRLTVV.

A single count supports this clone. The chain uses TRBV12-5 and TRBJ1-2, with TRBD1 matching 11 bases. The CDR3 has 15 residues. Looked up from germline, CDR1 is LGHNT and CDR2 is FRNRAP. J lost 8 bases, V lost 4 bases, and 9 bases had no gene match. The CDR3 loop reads CASGSPRGQGDGYTF. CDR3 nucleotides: TGTGCTAGTGGTTCCCCTCGGGGACAGGGGGACGGCTACACCTTC.

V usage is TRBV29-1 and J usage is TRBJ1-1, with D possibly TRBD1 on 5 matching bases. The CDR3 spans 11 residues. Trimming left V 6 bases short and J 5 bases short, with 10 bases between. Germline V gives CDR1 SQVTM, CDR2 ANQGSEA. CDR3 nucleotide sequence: TGCAGCGTGGGTCGACAGACTGAAGCTTTCTTT. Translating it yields CSVGRQTEAFF.

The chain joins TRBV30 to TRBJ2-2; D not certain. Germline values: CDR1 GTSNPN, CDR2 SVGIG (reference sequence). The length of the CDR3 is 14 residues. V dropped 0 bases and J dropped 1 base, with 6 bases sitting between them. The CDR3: CAWSVLGNTGELFF. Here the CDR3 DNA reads TGTGCCTGGAGTGTACTTGGGAACACCGGGGAGCTGTTTTTT.

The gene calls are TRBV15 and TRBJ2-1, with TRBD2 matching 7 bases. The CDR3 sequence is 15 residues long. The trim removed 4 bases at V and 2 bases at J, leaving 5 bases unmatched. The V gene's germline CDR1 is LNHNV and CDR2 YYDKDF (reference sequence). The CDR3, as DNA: TGTGCCACCAGCATAAGCGGGGTTCCCTACAATGAGCAGTTCTTC. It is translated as CATSISGVPYNEQFF. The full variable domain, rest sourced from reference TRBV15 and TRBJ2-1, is DAMVIQNPRYQVTQFGKPVTLSCSQTLNHNVMYWYQQKSSQAPKLLFHYYDKDFNNEADTPDNFQSRRPNTSFCFLDIRSPGLGDTAMYLCATSISGVPYNEQFFGPGTRLTVL.

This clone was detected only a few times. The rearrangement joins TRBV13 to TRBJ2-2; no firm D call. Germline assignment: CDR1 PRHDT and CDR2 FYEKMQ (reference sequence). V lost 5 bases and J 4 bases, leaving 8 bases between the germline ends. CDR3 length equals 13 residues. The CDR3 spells CASSVAPTGELFF. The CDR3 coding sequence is TGTGCCAGCAGCGTGGCTCCCACCGGGGAGCTGTTTTTT.